One sample yielded the 19 T cell receptor beta chains listed below, sequenced in a study of blood T cell repertoires in COVID-19. The repertoire was sequenced with immunoSEQ multiplex PCR; TCRdb's copy has only in-frame clones and lacks some. The sample lists 150,000 or so clones, under 90% occurring once. The specimen was peripheral blood. Receptors were obtained from a man aged 55 to 70 with acute or convalescent COVID-19.

This chain uses TRBV11-3 with TRBJ2-1, with TRBD2 matching over 8 bases. This CDR3 has 17 residues. The germline CDR1 and CDR2 sequences are SGHNT and YENEEA. Trimming cost V 1 base and J 5 bases; bases outside gene matches: 10. CDR3 amino acids: CASSLAGGGHGNNEQFF. The CDR3, as DNA: TGTGCCAGCAGCTTAGCCGGGGGGGGACATGGCAACAATGAGCAGTTCTTC.

J is TRBJ2-1 and V is TRBV14; 11 bases align to TRBD2. The CDR3 has 18 residues. Germline V gene sequence: CDR1 SGHDN, CDR2 FVKESK. J was trimmed by 3 bases and V by 2 bases; bases with no gene match: 9. CDR3 sequence (DNA): TGTGCCAGCAGCCAAACTCCTCTAGCGGGGGGCCGCTACAATGAGCAGTTCTTC. Translation gives CASSQTPLAGGRYNEQFF.

The chain has TRBV7-2 and TRBJ1-5, with D tentatively TRBD1 (5 bases). Trimming took off 3 bases at V and 9 bases at J, with 12 bases between the two ends. Germline values: CDR1 SGHTA, CDR2 FQGNSA. CDR3 length: 13 amino acids. The CDR3 nucleotides read TGTGCCAGCAGCTTGGACACCCTGGGGCCCCAGCATTTT. Its translation is CASSLDTLGPQHF.

The chain employs TRBV21-1 and TRBJ2-6; the listed D gene, TRBD1, was not tested against the DNA. TRBV21-1 is classified as a pseudogene. There are 17 residues in the CDR3. This chain's CDR3 is CASSEQYLPSGANVLTF. For the CDR3, the DNA is TGTGCCAGCAGCGAACAGTATTTACCGTCTGGGGCCAACGTCCTGACTTTC.

The gene calls are TRBV6-4 and TRBJ2-2, with D possibly matching TRBD1 (6 bases). Trimming removed 0 bases at V and 2 bases at J, with 10 bases between. The CDR3 covers 16 residues. In germline, CDR1 is MRHNA, CDR2 SNTAGT. The CDR3 DNA reads as TGTGCCAGCAGTGACTCGGGCAGGGGCAACACCGGGGAGCTGTTTTTT. It encodes CASSDSGRGNTGELFF.

This chain uses TRBV5-8 with TRBJ1-5; D is ambiguous. The CDR3 has 15 amino acids. Germline V gene lookup returns CDR1 SGHTS and CDR2 YDEGEE. V was shortened by 4 bases and J by 3 bases, with 14 bases between the two germline ends. In nucleotides, the CDR3 is TGTGCCAGCAGCCGGCGGGTCGGGTACAATCAGCCCCAGCATTTT. This translates into CASSRRVGYNQPQHF.

In its sample, this clone was seen once. V usage is TRBV28 and J usage is TRBJ2-7; no clear D gene. The CDR3 is 13 residues long. The V end was cut by 6 bases, the J end by 0 bases, with 9 bases between. Per germline, CDR1 MDHEN and CDR2 SYDVKM. The CDR3 bases are TGTGCCAGCAGACGTACAAGCTCCTACGAGCAGTACTTC. Translating it yields CASRRTSSYEQYF.

V and J are TRBV4-2 and TRBJ2-3, with D tentatively TRBD1 (6 bases). CDR1 and CDR2 (germline): LGHNA, YNFKEQ. The CDR3 runs 15 residues. Deletions cut 4 bases from V and 1 base from J, with 12 bases between. The CDR3 bases are TGTGCCAGCAGCCCAGGTCAGGGGCGCACAGATACGCAGTATTTT. It codes for CASSPGQGRTDTQYF.

The chain is built from TRBV5-8 and TRBJ2-5, with D maybe TRBD1 (6 bases). Germline CDR1 and CDR2: SGHTS and YDEGEE. The CDR3 totals 15 residues. Trimming removed 4 bases at V and 2 bases at J, with 15 bases between. Here the CDR3 DNA reads TGTGCCAGCAGCCCCGGACAGCTTTTACAAGAGACCCAGTACTTC. Translated: CASSPGQLLQETQYF.

This clone was observed once. The chain joins TRBV10-3 to TRBJ2-7; a weak D match, TRBD2 (7 bases). The length of the CDR3 is 12 residues. Trimming removed 11 bases at V and 2 bases at J, with 13 bases between. Looked up from germline, CDR1 is ENHRY and CDR2 is SYGVKD. CDR3 protein: CAVGGGTYEQYF. CDR3 DNA: TGTGCCGTGGGAGGGGGGACCTACGAGCAGTACTTC.

V is TRBV18 and J is TRBJ2-1; maybe TRBD2 (6 bases). The length of the CDR3 is 14 residues. V was shortened by 2 bases and J by 7 bases, with 12 bases between the two germline ends. CDR1 and CDR2 from the germline V gene are KGHSH and LQKENI. CDR3 sequence (DNA): TGTGCCAGCTCACCAAGGGGTGGGAGGAATGAGCAGTTCTTC. Its protein product is CASSPRGGRNEQFF.

This chain joins TRBV18 and TRBJ2-7, with TRBD1 matching over 7 bases. The CDR3 covers 15 residues. V lost 3 bases to trimming and J lost 0 bases; unmatched junction nucleotides: 5. The germline gives CDR1 KGHSH, CDR2 LQKENI. CDR3 nucleotide sequence: TGTGCCAGCTCACCCGGGACAGCCCCCTCCTACGAGCAGTACTTC. Translated, it gives CASSPGTAPSYEQYF.

The J gene is TRBJ2-7, the V gene TRBV28, with 9 bases aligning to TRBD1. The CDR3 has 14 residues. Germline-derived CDR1 and CDR2 are MDHEN and SYDVKM. Trimming took 6 bases from V and 0 from J; bases not matched to a gene: 3. The DNA for the CDR3 is TGTGCCAGCAGGGGGACAGGGAGCTCCTACGAGCAGTACTTC. This translates into CASRGTGSSYEQYF.

The chain links TRBV7-2 to TRBJ2-3, with 8 nucleotides matching TRBD2. This CDR3 is 15 amino acids long. From germline, CDR1 is SGHTA and CDR2 FQGNSA. V was pared by 6 bases and J by 2 bases, with 7 bases of the junction left unmatched. The CDR3 DNA reads TGTGCCAGCAGTTCGCGGACTAGCTTCACAGATACGCAGTATTTT. Its protein product is CASSSRTSFTDTQYF.

The chain recombines TRBV7-6 with TRBJ2-3; 7 nucleotides match TRBD2. This CDR3 is 16 amino acids long. V shed 0 bases, J shed 0 bases, and the junction held 3 bases outside the gene matches. Germline CDR1 SGHVS, CDR2 FNYEAQ. The CDR3 sequence: CASSLAPGGSTDTQYF. For the CDR3, the DNA is TGTGCCAGCAGCTTAGCTCCGGGGGGAAGCACAGATACGCAGTATTTT.

This clone has at least ten counts. The chain is built from TRBV30 and TRBJ2-7; no firm D call. The CDR3 totals 13 residues. CDR1 is GTSNPN, CDR2 SVGIG, per germline (reference sequence). V gave up 3 bases and J gave up 4 bases, with 13 bases separating them. In DNA, the CDR3 is TGTGCCTGGAGACCCGGTGTCGGGTACGAGCAGTACTTC. Translation gives CAWRPGVGYEQYF.

CDR3 protein: CASSAGLAGGIGELFF. In DNA, the CDR3 is TGTGCCAGCAGTGCGGGACTAGCGGGGGGAATCGGGGAGCTGTTTTTT. The rearrangement joins TRBV2 to TRBJ2-2; 15 bases map to TRBD2. The CDR3 has 16 amino acids. V gave up 4 bases and J gave up 7 bases; unmatched junction bases: 4. Germline CDR1 SNHLY, CDR2 FYNNEI.

This clone was counted a few times. V is TRBV7-2 and J is TRBJ1-5; 8 bases map to TRBD1. Germline V lookup: CDR1 SGHTA, CDR2 FQGNSA. Germline trimming cut 5 bases from V and 4 bases from J; bases unmatched to any gene: 4. This CDR3 has 14 residues. The CDR3 DNA reads as TGTGCCAGCAGCCTATGGACAGGGAATCAGCCCCAGCATTTT. Translating it yields CASSLWTGNQPQHF.

This chain links TRBV6-6 with TRBJ2-2; 8 bases align to TRBD1. Germline CDR1 reads MNHNY; CDR2 reads SVGAGI (reference sequence). The J segment lost 6 bases and the V segment lost 2 bases, leaving 5 bases of the junction unmatched. The CDR3 has 15 amino acids. This CDR3 reads CASSYRQGLAGELFF. CDR3 DNA sequence: TGTGCCAGCAGTTACCGACAGGGGCTGGCCGGGGAGCTGTTTTTT.